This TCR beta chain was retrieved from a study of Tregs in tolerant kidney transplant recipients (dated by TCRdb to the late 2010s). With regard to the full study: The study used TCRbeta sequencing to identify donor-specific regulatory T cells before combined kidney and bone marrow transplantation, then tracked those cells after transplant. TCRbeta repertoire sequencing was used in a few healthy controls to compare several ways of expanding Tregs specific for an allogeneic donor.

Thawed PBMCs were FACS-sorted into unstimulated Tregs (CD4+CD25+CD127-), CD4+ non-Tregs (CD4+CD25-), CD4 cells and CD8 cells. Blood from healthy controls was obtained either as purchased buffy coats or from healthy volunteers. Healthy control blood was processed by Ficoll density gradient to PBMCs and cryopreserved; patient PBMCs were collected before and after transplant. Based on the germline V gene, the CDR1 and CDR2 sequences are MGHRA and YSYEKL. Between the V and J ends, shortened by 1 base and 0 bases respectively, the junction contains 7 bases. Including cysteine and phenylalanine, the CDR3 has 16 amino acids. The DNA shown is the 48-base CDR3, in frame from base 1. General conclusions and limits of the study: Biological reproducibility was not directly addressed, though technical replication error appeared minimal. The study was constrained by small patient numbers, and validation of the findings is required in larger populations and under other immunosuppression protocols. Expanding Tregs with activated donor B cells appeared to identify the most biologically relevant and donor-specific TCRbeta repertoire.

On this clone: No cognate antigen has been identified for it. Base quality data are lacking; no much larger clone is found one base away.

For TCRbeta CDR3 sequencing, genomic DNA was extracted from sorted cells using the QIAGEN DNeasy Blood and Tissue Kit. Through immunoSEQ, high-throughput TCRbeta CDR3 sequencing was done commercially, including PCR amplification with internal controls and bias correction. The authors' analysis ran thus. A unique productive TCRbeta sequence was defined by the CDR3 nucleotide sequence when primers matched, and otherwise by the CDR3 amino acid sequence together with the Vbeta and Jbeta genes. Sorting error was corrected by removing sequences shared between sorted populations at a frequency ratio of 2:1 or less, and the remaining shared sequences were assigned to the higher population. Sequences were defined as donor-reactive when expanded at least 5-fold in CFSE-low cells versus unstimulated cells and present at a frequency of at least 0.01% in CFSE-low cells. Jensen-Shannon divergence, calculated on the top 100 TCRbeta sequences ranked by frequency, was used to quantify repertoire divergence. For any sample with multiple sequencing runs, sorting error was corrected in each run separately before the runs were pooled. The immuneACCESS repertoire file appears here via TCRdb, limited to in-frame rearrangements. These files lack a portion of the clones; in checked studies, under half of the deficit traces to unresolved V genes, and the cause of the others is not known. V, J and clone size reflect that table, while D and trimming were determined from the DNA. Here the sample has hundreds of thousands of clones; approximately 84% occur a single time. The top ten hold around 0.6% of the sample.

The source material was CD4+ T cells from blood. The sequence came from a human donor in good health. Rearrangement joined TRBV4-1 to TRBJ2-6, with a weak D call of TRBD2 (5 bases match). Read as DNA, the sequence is TGCGCCAGCAGCCAAGTTCGGGGCTCTGGGGCCAACGTCCTGACTTTC. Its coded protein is CASSQVRGSGANVLTF.